Sequencing of this TCR beta chain was carried out in a study of shared clonotypes between healthy human individuals. CD45RO-negative cells were positively selected for CCR7, leaving out terminally differentiated effector memory CD45RA+ cells. The healthy adult donors were HIV-negative and reported no recent acute infections or vaccinations. CDR3 size: 14 residues. V dropped 10 bases and J dropped 1 base, with 15 bases sitting between them. Germline V gene data show CDR1 as WSHSY and CDR2 as SAAADI. A remark on this clone: Its antigen is unidentified.

Some clones are missing from TCRdb's copy, which holds only in-frame ones; the method was immunoSEQ multiplex PCR. The sample lists 2 million to 2.5 million clones; roughly 95% were seen once. Whole-study results and caveats: Generation of non-shared clonotypes was less probable than generation of clonotypes shared by all four donors. Few donors restricted represented genetic and exposure-history diversity.

The sample consisted of naive CD8+ T cells sorted from blood. The chain is built from TRBV10-2 and TRBJ2-3, with D possibly TRBD2 on 5 matching bases. The TCR sequence derives from a man younger than 30 in good health. CDR3 in amino acids: CATSIEEGTDTQYF. The CDR3 DNA reads TGCGCCACCTCCATTGAGGAGGGCACAGATACGCAGTATTTT.